This is a list of T cell receptor beta chains from one sample in a study of siplizumab effects on memory and regulatory T cells. TCRdb's copy holds only in-frame clones and misses some; the assay was immunoSEQ multiplex PCR. The table includes approximately 94,000 clones, more than 85% detected once. Sample: CD4+ T cells sorted from blood. The receptors were gathered from a human donor in good health. Both conserved end residues are part of each CDR3. The D gene is left open where the match is weak. Only some rows state a clone size, as once, few, many or a class for expanded clones.

cdr3_nt | cdr3_aa | j_call | v_call | clone_size | d_call
TGTGCCAGTAGTCAGAGGGGGAGGAACACTGAAGCTTTCTTT | CASSQRGRNTEAFF | TRBJ1-1 | TRBV19 | - | -
TGTGCCAGCAGCTTCAGGAGGGCATTTTCGGTGAACACTGAAGCTTTCTTT | CASSFRRAFSVNTEAFF | TRBJ1-1 | TRBV11-1 | - | -
TGTGCCAGCAGCGGCGGACAGGGGGCAGGGGACACTGAAGCTTTCTTT | CASSGGQGAGDTEAFF | TRBJ1-1 | TRBV9 | - | TRBD1
TGTGCCAGCAGCCAAGGTTTTGGGCAGGGGGGAGGGGGTTCTAACTATGGCTACACCTTC | CASSQGFGQGGGGSNYGYTF | TRBJ1-2 | TRBV4-2 | - | TRBD1
TGTGCCAGTAAGACTAGCGGGGGAATGTACGAGCAGTACTTC | CASKTSGGMYEQYF | TRBJ2-7 | TRBV19 | - | TRBD2
TGTGCCAGCAGCTTCACTGATGAGCAGTTCTTC | CASSFTDEQFF | TRBJ2-1 | TRBV11-3 | few | -
TGTGCCAGCAGCCCCGAACTAGCGGTGGGAGCCGGGGAGCTGTTTTTT | CASSPELAVGAGELFF | TRBJ2-2 | TRBV11-3 | once | TRBD2
TGTGCCATCAGTGACCCCCGGGGGCGGGGGGTCTACAATGAGCAGTTCTTC | CAISDPRGRGVYNEQFF | TRBJ2-1 | TRBV10-3 | - | TRBD2
TGTGCCATCAGTGACCCCACTAGCGGGGGGTCCTACGAGCAGTACTTC | CAISDPTSGGSYEQYF | TRBJ2-7 | TRBV10-3 | - | TRBD2
TGTGCCAGCTCACCATTGCGGTTTATGGACATTCAGTACTTC | CASSPLRFMDIQYF | TRBJ2-4 | TRBV18 | - | -
TGCGCCAGCAGGCGTGAAAGGGACAATGGGTACGAGCAGTACTTC | CASRRERDNGYEQYF | TRBJ2-7 | TRBV5-1 | - | -
TGTGCCAGGGGGGTTTTGGGGAGCACCGGGGAGCTGTTTTTT | CARGVLGSTGELFF | TRBJ2-2 | TRBV2 | - | -
TGTGCCAGCAGTTATTCGGATTGGGACACCAACTATGGCTACACCTTC | CASSYSDWDTNYGYTF | TRBJ1-2 | TRBV6-9 | - | -
TGTGCCAGCTCTTGGGGACAGGGGGCCTACGAGCAGTACTTC | CASSWGQGAYEQYF | TRBJ2-7 | TRBV18 | - | TRBD1
TGCGCCAGCAGTGAGTATGGCACCCTGGCTGGGGCCAACGTCCTGACTTTC | CASSEYGTLAGANVLTF | TRBJ2-6 | TRBV10-2 | - | -
TGCGCCAGCAGCTTGGATAAGGGTTGGCAAGAGACCCAGTACTTC | CASSLDKGWQETQYF | TRBJ2-5 | TRBV5-1 | - | -
TGTGCCAGCAGCGTAGATCCGGGGACTGAAGCTTTCTTT | CASSVDPGTEAFF | TRBJ1-1 | TRBV9 | - | -
TGCGCCAGCAGTGAGTCCCGCGGGACCGGGTCCTACGAGCAGTACTTC | CASSESRGTGSYEQYF | TRBJ2-7 | TRBV10-1 | once | -
TGTGCCAGCCGGGACAGGGGGGCTACGGCCCGGGTCGGTGCTTTCACAGATACGCAGTATTTT | CASRDRGATARVGAFTDTQYF | TRBJ2-3 | TRBV13 | - | TRBD1
TGTGCCAGCAGCTACCGGGGTACAGATACGCAGTATTTT | CASSYRGTDTQYF | TRBJ2-3 | TRBV5-4 | once | -
TGTGCCACCAGCAGAGCCGACTCCTACGAGCAGTACTTC | CATSRADSYEQYF | TRBJ2-7 | TRBV15 | - | -
TGTGCCACCAGCAACCAAGATGGAAATGAGCAGTTCTTC | CATSNQDGNEQFF | TRBJ2-1 | TRBV15 | few | -
TGTGCCAGCAGTTCCGGGACAGGGGCCTACGAAAAACTGTTTTTT | CASSSGTGAYEKLFF | TRBJ1-4 | TRBV28 | - | TRBD1
TGTGCCAGCAGCAGGACAGGGAACTATGGCTACACCTTC | CASSRTGNYGYTF | TRBJ1-2 | TRBV9 | - | TRBD1
TGCGCCAGCAGCTCCCTAGCGGGGGGGCCCCCAAGTGAGCAGTTCTTC | CASSSLAGGPPSEQFF | TRBJ2-1 | TRBV5-1 | - | TRBD2
TGTGCCAGCAGCTTAATTGCGGGGGGACGCACAGATACGCAGTATTTT | CASSLIAGGRTDTQYF | TRBJ2-3 | TRBV7-6 | - | TRBD2
TGTGCCAGCAGCTACCACAGGGAAGCCAAAAACATTCAGTACTTC | CASSYHREAKNIQYF | TRBJ2-4 | TRBV11-2 | - | -
TGTGCCAGCAGTACCTCCGGGACAGGGGGCACTGAAGCTTTCTTT | CASSTSGTGGTEAFF | TRBJ1-1 | TRBV28 | - | TRBD1
TGTGCCAGCAGCTTCGACAGGGCCTCCTACGAGCAGTACTTC | CASSFDRASYEQYF | TRBJ2-7 | TRBV5-4 | - | TRBD1
TGTGCCAGCAGTTACACTTTTGACAAGCCCCCGCTCCACTTT | CASSYTFDKPPLHF | TRBJ1-6 | TRBV6-5 | - | -
TGTGCCAGCATTAGCGGACAGGGCCCCGAGACCCAGTACTTC | CASISGQGPETQYF | TRBJ2-5 | TRBV2 | once | TRBD1
TGTGCCAGCAGCGCCCGGCTAGCGGCCCAAGAGACCCAGTACTTC | CASSARLAAQETQYF | TRBJ2-5 | TRBV5-4 | - | TRBD2
TGTGCCAGCAGCTTGGCCGGCGTAAACACCATATATTTT | CASSLAGVNTIYF | TRBJ1-3 | TRBV5-5 | - | -
TGTGCCAGCAGCGAAGAGGGCAGGGCCTACGAGCAGTACTTC | CASSEEGRAYEQYF | TRBJ2-7 | TRBV5-5 | - | -
TGCGCCAGCAGTAGGGGTACAGATACGCAGTATTTT | CASSRGTDTQYF | TRBJ2-3 | TRBV5-1 | - | -
TGTGCCAGCAGAGGGCTTTATGGCTACACCTTC | CASRGLYGYTF | TRBJ1-2 | TRBV28 | - | -
TGTGCCAGCAGCTTAGACTTCTACGAGCAGTACTTC | CASSLDFYEQYF | TRBJ2-7 | TRBV7-2 | - | -
TGTGCCTGGAGTGTTGACGCATCGGGACCGTTTCACTTC | CAWSVDASGPFHF | TRBJ1-2 | TRBV30 | - | -
TGTGCCAGCAGCTTCGATTCTAGCTTTTCAGATACGCAGTATTTT | CASSFDSSFSDTQYF | TRBJ2-3 | TRBV7-2 | - | -
TGTGCCAGCAGTTCCGGACAGAGCACAGATACGCAGTATTTT | CASSSGQSTDTQYF | TRBJ2-3 | TRBV28 | - | -
TGTGCCAGCAGTTCCCCCAGCACAGATACGCAGTATTTT | CASSSPSTDTQYF | TRBJ2-3 | TRBV28 | - | -
TGCGCCAGCAGCTTGCTCGAGGGGGCCAAAAACATTCAGTACTTC | CASSLLEGAKNIQYF | TRBJ2-4 | TRBV5-1 | - | -
TGCGCCAGCAGCTTGGAAGGGCATAGCAATCAGCCCCAGCATTTT | CASSLEGHSNQPQHF | TRBJ1-5 | TRBV5-1 | - | -
TGTGCTAGCAGCCAAGCACAGACCAACTACGAGCAGTACTTC | CASSQAQTNYEQYF | TRBJ2-7 | TRBV4-2 | - | -
TGTGCCAGCAGCCCCACTCGGGGGCCAAACTATGGCTACACCTTC | CASSPTRGPNYGYTF | TRBJ1-2 | TRBV2 | - | -
TGTGCCAGCAGCGTAGGATGGGCGGACACTGAAGCTTTCTTT | CASSVGWADTEAFF | TRBJ1-1 | TRBV9 | - | -
TGTGCCAGCAGCTTAGGAACAGGGGGTAATTACGAGCAGTACTTC | CASSLGTGGNYEQYF | TRBJ2-7 | TRBV7-7 | - | TRBD1
TGTGCCAGCTCACCCGGGCCAAACAATCAGCCCCAGCATTTT | CASSPGPNNQPQHF | TRBJ1-5 | TRBV18 | - | -
TGCAGCGCCGGGGGGGGCCCCACAGATACGCAGTATTTT | CSAGGGPTDTQYF | TRBJ2-3 | TRBV29-1 | - | TRBD2
TGTGCCAGCAGCTCCACGGGTGGGTTAAACACTGAAGCTTTCTTT | CASSSTGGLNTEAFF | TRBJ1-1 | TRBV7-3 | - | -
TGTGCCAGCTCTCCGGGACATAGATATGGCTACACCTTC | CASSPGHRYGYTF | TRBJ1-2 | TRBV19 | - | -
TGTGCCAGTAGGGACACCTCTCCCCGCTTCTATGGCTACACCTTC | CASRDTSPRFYGYTF | TRBJ1-2 | TRBV19 | - | -
TGTGCCAGTACCGAGCGGGGCCGCACAGATACGCAGTATTTT | CASTERGRTDTQYF | TRBJ2-3 | TRBV19 | - | TRBD2
TGTGCCAGCAGTAACTACAGGGACGGGCAGTACTTC | CASSNYRDGQYF | TRBJ2-7 | TRBV28 | - | -
TGTGCCAGTAGTGTCGGACAGGGAGTGGGTAACACCGGGGAGCTGTTTTTT | CASSVGQGVGNTGELFF | TRBJ2-2 | TRBV19 | - | TRBD1